This entry is about one TCR beta chain. Its antigen remains unknown. The sequenced template was cDNA made from the entire isolated RNA. Clones were sequenced by immunoSEQ multiplex PCR, and TCRdb holds only the in-frame ones, with some missing. The data contain under 350,000 clones, around 25% of them singletons. The sample belongs to a study of beta chain features in type 1 diabetes. The overall study: The patient and healthy donor groups were comparable for age, gender and cell yields. Study-wide findings and caveats: Shorter templates might be favored by PCR, equally in patients and controls. The study found moderately but significantly shorter TCRB CDR3s in all four CD4+ subsets of Type 1 diabetes patients.

CDR3 size: 15 residues. The germline V and J ends were trimmed by 0 bases and 2 bases, with 11 bases remaining between them. Germline CDR1 is SGHRS and CDR2 is YFSETQ. Isolation of CD4+ naive, central memory, regulatory and stem cell-like memory cells was achieved by sorting via CD45RO/CCR7/CD25/CD127/CD95/CD27. The purity of all sorted populations exceeded 95%. Sequencing was performed on naive CD4+ T cells from blood. V usage is TRBV5-1 and J usage is TRBJ1-2, with D perhaps matching TRBD1 (6 bases). The source of this sequence is a woman between 25 and 40 years old with type 1 diabetes. The CDR3 DNA is TGCGCCAGCAGCTTGGTCCCCAGGGGAAACTATGGCTACACCTTC. Residues: CASSLVPRGNYGYTF.